This TCR beta chain was sequenced for a study of beta chain features in type 1 diabetes. Overall study: Summed over all samples, the examined sorted cells came to 85 million to 130 million.

General study findings and limits: Moderately but significantly shorter TCRB CDR3s were found in Type 1 diabetes patients in all four CD4+ subsets.

Expressed TCRB transcripts were sequenced because the entire RNA isolate underwent reverse transcription. The repertoire was sequenced with immunoSEQ multiplex PCR; TCRdb's copy has only in-frame clones and lacks some. In the table there are tens of thousands of clones, around 53% of which are singletons. Trimming pared 5 bases from V and 4 bases from J, leaving 9 bases between. The CDR3 runs 12 residues. CDR1 is SGDLS and CDR2 is YYNGEE in the germline V gene. As concerns this clone: Its antigen is unidentified.

The rearrangement uses TRBV9 and TRBJ1-2; D not resolved. This clonotype was obtained from a woman in her 40s with type 1 diabetes. Input material: Tregs from blood. CDR3 protein: CASSESGYGYTF. The CDR3 region has the DNA TGTGCCAGCAGTGAATCAGGCTATGGCTACACCTTC.